A single sample gave rise to the 8 T cell receptor beta chains below, sequenced in a study of CD4+ T cells in melanoma. Using immunoSEQ multiplex PCR, the repertoire was profiled, and TCRdb retains in-frame clones only, with some absent. Of some 7,000 clones in the sample, approximately 69% were seen once. Source material: cells from a culture (not recorded whether cultured in vitro). These receptors were taken from a human donor with melanoma.

CDR3 bases: TGTGCCAGCAGCATGGGACGGACCCAAGAGACCCAGTACTTC. This gives the protein CASSMGRTQETQYF. V gene TRBV7-9 combines with J gene TRBJ2-5, with D perhaps TRBD1 or TRBD2 (5 bases each). The CDR3 is made up of 14 amino acids. From germline, CDR1 is SEHNR and CDR2 FQNEAQ (reference sequence). The V end lost 5 bases, the J end lost 1 base, and 11 bases lay between the germline ends.

The genes are TRBV2 and TRBJ1-1; possibly TRBD1 for D (6 bases). In germline, CDR1 is SNHLY, CDR2 FYNNEI. The CDR3 spans 14 residues. Trimming left V 3 bases short and J 5 bases short, with 13 bases between. The CDR3 nucleotides are TGTGCCAGCAGTGAGTGGGGGGGCGATACTGAAGCTTTCTTT. It yields the protein CASSEWGGDTEAFF.

The chain links TRBV10-3 to TRBJ1-5; TRBD1 agrees at 7 bases. CDR3 length: 14 amino acids. V dropped 0 bases and J dropped 4; count of bases not matched to a gene: 0. In germline, CDR1 is ENHRY, CDR2 SYGVKD. Here the CDR3 DNA reads TGTGCCATCAGTGAGTCGGGACAGAATCAGCCCCAGCATTTT. Its protein is CAISESGQNQPQHF.

J is TRBJ2-7 and V is TRBV24-1; unclear D gene. Germline assignment: CDR1 KGHDR and CDR2 SFDVKD. Trimming left V 12 bases short and J 3 bases short, with 11 bases between. This CDR3 has 11 amino acids. As DNA, the CDR3 is TGTGCCGCAGGTAGAGACTACGAGCAGTACTTC. Translated: CAAGRDYEQYF.

J is TRBJ2-3 and V is TRBV7-8; D call uncertain. Germline V gene data show CDR1 as SGHVS and CDR2 as FQNEAQ. The CDR3 has 14 amino acids. Trimming shortened V by 1 base and J by 0 bases, and 5 bases separated the two germline ends. The CDR3 sequence: CASSLGFSTDTQYF. CDR3 bases: TGTGCCAGCAGCTTAGGGTTTAGCACAGATACGCAGTATTTT.

V is TRBV29-1 and J is TRBJ1-1; D not resolved. V lost 7 bases, J lost 0 bases, and 15 bases lay in between. In germline, CDR1 is SQVTM, CDR2 ANQGSEA. The CDR3 sequence is 14 residues long. CDR3 amino acids: CSGWYGGMNTEAFF. DNA of the CDR3: TGCAGCGGGTGGTACGGCGGGATGAACACTGAAGCTTTCTTT.

The rearrangement joins TRBV27 to TRBJ2-7; D is possibly TRBD1 or TRBD2 (5 bases each). The CDR3 length is 13 residues. The V end was cut by 4 bases, the J end by 2 bases, with 9 bases between. Per germline, CDR1 MNHEY and CDR2 SMNVEV (reference sequence). The CDR3 DNA is TGTGCCAGCAGTTCCGGGGCCCCCTACGAGCAGTACTTC. This sequence encodes CASSSGAPYEQYF.

This CDR3 reads CATSPAVDTQYF. DNA of the CDR3: TGTGCCACCAGCCCCGCGGTGGATACGCAGTATTTT. This chain links TRBV15 with TRBJ2-3; D unresolved. V was pared by 5 bases and J by 6 bases, with 9 bases between. The CDR3 has 12 amino acids. Germline-derived CDR1 and CDR2 are LNHNV and YYDKDF (reference sequence).